The clone carrying this T cell receptor beta chain appeared a few times. What it recognizes is unknown. It was with 60 Vbeta and 13 Jbeta primers that the PCR ran. The repertoire was sequenced with immunoSEQ multiplex PCR; TCRdb's copy has only in-frame clones and lacks some. The sample lists under 150,000 clones, about three quarters occurring once. This sample was included in a study of cytomegalovirus exposure and HLA in healthy donors. Points from the study as a whole: In vitro checks showed that a few CMV-associated chains really do target CMV antigens. Upon later analysis, TCR association rates were observed to vary by HLA locus, being highest for DRB1 and lowest for HLA-C. TCR beta chain V- and J-gene trimming was linked, in a later analysis, to a missense variant in DCLRE1C. Whilst most TCR sequences proved rare, a subset of public TCRs occurred across many donors.

This CDR3 comprises 15 residues. Germline V gene sequence: CDR1 SGDLS, CDR2 YYNGEE. Trimming cost V 3 bases and J 4 bases; bases outside gene matches: 10. J is TRBJ2-7 and V is TRBV9; 7 positions match TRBD1. Sequencing used PBMCs. The clonotype comes from a male donor in good health and CMV-seropositive. The CDR3 region is CASSEGDSASYEQYF. The CDR3 DNA sequence: TGTGCCAGCAGCGAGGGGGACAGCGCTTCGTACGAGCAGTACTTC. The full variable domain, completed using reference TRBV9 and TRBJ2-7, is DSGVTQTPKHLITATGQRVTLRCSPRSGDLSVYWYQQSLDQGLQFLIQYYNGEERAKGNILERFSAQQFPDLHSELNLSSLELGDSALYFCASSEGDSASYEQYFGPGTRLTVT.